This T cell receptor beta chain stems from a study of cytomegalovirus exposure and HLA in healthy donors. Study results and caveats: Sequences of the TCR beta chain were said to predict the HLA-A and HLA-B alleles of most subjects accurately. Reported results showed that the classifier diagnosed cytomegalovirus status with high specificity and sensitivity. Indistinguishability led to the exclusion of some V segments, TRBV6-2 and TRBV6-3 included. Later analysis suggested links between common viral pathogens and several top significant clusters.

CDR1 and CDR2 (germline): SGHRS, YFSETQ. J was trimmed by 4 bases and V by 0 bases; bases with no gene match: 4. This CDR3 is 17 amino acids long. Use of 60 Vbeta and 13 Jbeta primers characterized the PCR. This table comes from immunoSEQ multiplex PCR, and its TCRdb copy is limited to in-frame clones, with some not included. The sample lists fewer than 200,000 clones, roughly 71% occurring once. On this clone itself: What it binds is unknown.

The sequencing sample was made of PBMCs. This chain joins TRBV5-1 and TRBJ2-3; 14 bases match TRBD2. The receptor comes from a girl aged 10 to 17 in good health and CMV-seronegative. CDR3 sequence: CASSLAGLAGGADTQYF. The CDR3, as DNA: TGCGCCAGCAGCTTGGCCGGACTAGCGGGGGGTGCAGATACGCAGTATTTT.